The rows below give T cell receptor beta chains drawn from one sample of a study of T cell responses to AZD1222 COVID-19 vaccine. The method was immunoSEQ multiplex PCR; TCRdb's version includes in-frame clones alone and lacks a portion of them. The repertoire holds about 200,000 clones, more than 85% seen once, with 0.95% to 1.1% in the top ten. The sample was peripheral blood, taken on day 0 of MenACWY control vaccination. These receptors were obtained from an adult in good health. Each CDR3 is given with its conserved first and last residue. Each record gives: CDR3 DNA, CDR3 protein, clone size, V gene, D gene, J gene. D genes are given only for firm matches. Clone size is given for some rows only: seen once, a few or many times, or a class if the clone is expanded.

cdr3_nt: TGTGCCAGCAGCTCCGGACAGGAGAACACTGAAGCTTTCTTT
cdr3_aa: CASSSGQENTEAFF
clone_size: once
v_call: TRBV5-4
d_call: TRBD1
j_call: TRBJ1-1

cdr3_nt: TGTGCCAGCAGCCAAGAGGTTACACCTGGGAATCAGCCCCAGCATTTT
cdr3_aa: CASSQEVTPGNQPQHF
clone_size: -
v_call: TRBV4-2
d_call: -
j_call: TRBJ1-5

cdr3_nt: TGTGCCACCAGTGATCGAGGAGGGGGGGCGTTTAATGAGCAGTTCTTC
cdr3_aa: CATSDRGGGAFNEQFF
clone_size: -
v_call: TRBV24-1
d_call: -
j_call: TRBJ2-1

cdr3_nt: TGTGCCAGCAGTTGGGGACAGAAGTATAGCAATCAGCCCCAGCATTTT
cdr3_aa: CASSWGQKYSNQPQHF
clone_size: -
v_call: TRBV28
d_call: TRBD1
j_call: TRBJ1-5

cdr3_nt: TGTGCCAGCAGTTTTTACGGGGGAAACACTGAAGCTTTCTTT
cdr3_aa: CASSFYGGNTEAFF
clone_size: -
v_call: TRBV27
d_call: -
j_call: TRBJ1-1

cdr3_nt: TGTGCCAGCAGCTCAAACCTACAGGGGGCTGGCTACACCTTC
cdr3_aa: CASSSNLQGAGYTF
clone_size: -
v_call: TRBV7-3
d_call: TRBD1
j_call: TRBJ1-2

cdr3_nt: TGTGCCAGCAGTGAAGGGAGACAGGTGGGATCACCCCTCCACTTT
cdr3_aa: CASSEGRQVGSPLHF
clone_size: -
v_call: TRBV2
d_call: -
j_call: TRBJ1-6

cdr3_nt: TGTGCCAGCTCACCGGGACTTGACTACAATGAGCAGTTCTTC
cdr3_aa: CASSPGLDYNEQFF
clone_size: -
v_call: TRBV18
d_call: -
j_call: TRBJ2-1

cdr3_nt: TGTGCCAGCAGCGCGGGACAGCTACACAATCAGCCCCAGCATTTT
cdr3_aa: CASSAGQLHNQPQHF
clone_size: -
v_call: TRBV5-8
d_call: TRBD1
j_call: TRBJ1-5

cdr3_nt: TGTGCCAGCAGTGAACAGGTGAATGGCGGCTACACCTTC
cdr3_aa: CASSEQVNGGYTF
clone_size: -
v_call: TRBV27
d_call: -
j_call: TRBJ1-2

cdr3_nt: TGCGCCAGCAGCCAAGGACAGGTTTATTCACCCCTCCACTTT
cdr3_aa: CASSQGQVYSPLHF
clone_size: -
v_call: TRBV5-1
d_call: TRBD1
j_call: TRBJ1-6

cdr3_nt: TGTGCCAGTTGCCCGCCGAATGCAGGGTCCGAGTTCTTC
cdr3_aa: CASCPPNAGSEFF
clone_size: -
v_call: TRBV28
d_call: -
j_call: TRBJ2-1

cdr3_nt: TGTGCCAGCAGTTTAAAACAGGGGAACTATGGCTACACCTTC
cdr3_aa: CASSLKQGNYGYTF
clone_size: -
v_call: TRBV28
d_call: TRBD1
j_call: TRBJ1-2

cdr3_nt: TGTGCCAGTAACACGGTGGAGGCAAAGAACACTGAAGCTTTCTTT
cdr3_aa: CASNTVEAKNTEAFF
clone_size: -
v_call: TRBV19
d_call: -
j_call: TRBJ1-1

cdr3_nt: TGCGCCAGCAGCTTGGCCAACTACGAGCAGTACTTC
cdr3_aa: CASSLANYEQYF
clone_size: -
v_call: TRBV5-1
d_call: -
j_call: TRBJ2-7

cdr3_nt: TGTGCCAGCAGCTTAGTAGGAGGGGAGACCCAGTACTTC
cdr3_aa: CASSLVGGETQYF
clone_size: -
v_call: TRBV27
d_call: -
j_call: TRBJ2-5

cdr3_nt: TGTGCCAGCAGCTTAGCCCCGGGTAGTAGCTACACCTTC
cdr3_aa: CASSLAPGSSYTF
clone_size: -
v_call: TRBV7-9
d_call: -
j_call: TRBJ1-2

cdr3_nt: TGTGCCAGCAGTTCAGGAGCGGGAAACACCATATATTTT
cdr3_aa: CASSSGAGNTIYF
clone_size: -
v_call: TRBV27
d_call: -
j_call: TRBJ1-3

cdr3_nt: TGCGCCAGCAGCTTGGACCCGACGACCGGGGAGCTGTTTTTT
cdr3_aa: CASSLDPTTGELFF
clone_size: -
v_call: TRBV5-1
d_call: -
j_call: TRBJ2-2

cdr3_nt: TGTGCCAGCAGCCCCAGGGTCCTGAACACTGAAGCTTTCTTT
cdr3_aa: CASSPRVLNTEAFF
clone_size: -
v_call: TRBV3-1/TRBV3-2
d_call: -
j_call: TRBJ1-1

cdr3_nt: TGTGCCAGCTCACCGATAGCGGGGGGGATTTACGAGCAGTACTTC
cdr3_aa: CASSPIAGGIYEQYF
clone_size: -
v_call: TRBV18
d_call: TRBD2
j_call: TRBJ2-7

cdr3_nt: TGTGCCAGTAGTATTCCTACGGACACTGAAGCTTTCTTT
cdr3_aa: CASSIPTDTEAFF
clone_size: -
v_call: TRBV19
d_call: -
j_call: TRBJ1-1

cdr3_nt: TGTGCCAGCAGCCAAGCTGGGGGGGGTGACACTGAAGCTTTCTTT
cdr3_aa: CASSQAGGGDTEAFF
clone_size: -
v_call: TRBV4-2
d_call: -
j_call: TRBJ1-1

cdr3_nt: TGCAGCGTCCAGACTACAGCCAACACTGAAGCTTTCTTT
cdr3_aa: CSVQTTANTEAFF
clone_size: -
v_call: TRBV29-1
d_call: -
j_call: TRBJ1-1

cdr3_nt: TGCGCCAGCAGTGTGGGGGGTCCCGGGGAGCTGTTTTTT
cdr3_aa: CASSVGGPGELFF
clone_size: -
v_call: TRBV10-1
d_call: -
j_call: TRBJ2-2

cdr3_nt: TGTGCCAGCAGCCTACAGGGGAACTATGGCTACACCTTC
cdr3_aa: CASSLQGNYGYTF
clone_size: -
v_call: TRBV6-2/TRBV6-3
d_call: TRBD1
j_call: TRBJ1-2

cdr3_nt: TGTGCCAGCAGCGCCCGAACCACTGAAGCTTTCTTT
cdr3_aa: CASSARTTEAFF
clone_size: -
v_call: TRBV13
d_call: -
j_call: TRBJ1-1

cdr3_nt: TGCAGCGTTGAAGTGATAGGGGGCGCTTGGACTGAAGCTTTCTTT
cdr3_aa: CSVEVIGGAWTEAFF
clone_size: -
v_call: TRBV29-1
d_call: TRBD1
j_call: TRBJ1-1

cdr3_nt: TGCGCCAGCAGCTTGTACAGGGCCGACGAGCAGTACTTC
cdr3_aa: CASSLYRADEQYF
clone_size: -
v_call: TRBV5-1
d_call: -
j_call: TRBJ2-7

cdr3_nt: TGTGCCACCCGGACAGGGGGCACTAACACTGAAGCTTTCTTT
cdr3_aa: CATRTGGTNTEAFF
clone_size: -
v_call: TRBV6-5
d_call: TRBD1
j_call: TRBJ1-1

cdr3_nt: TGTGCCAGCAGCGTAGGACAGGGCTCCTACAATGAGCAGTTCTTC
cdr3_aa: CASSVGQGSYNEQFF
clone_size: -
v_call: TRBV9
d_call: TRBD1
j_call: TRBJ2-1

cdr3_nt: TGTGCCAGCAGCGTAGGTGGGGGCCAAGAGACCCAGTACTTC
cdr3_aa: CASSVGGGQETQYF
clone_size: -
v_call: TRBV9
d_call: -
j_call: TRBJ2-5

cdr3_nt: TGTGCCACCAGCTACCGCCGGGGGCCCTTTGAAGCTTTCTTT
cdr3_aa: CATSYRRGPFEAFF
clone_size: -
v_call: TRBV15
d_call: -
j_call: TRBJ1-1

cdr3_nt: TGTGCCAGCAGTTACCCGGGCGGACGGGCCCTGGAGACCCAGTACTTC
cdr3_aa: CASSYPGGRALETQYF
clone_size: -
v_call: TRBV6-2/TRBV6-3
d_call: -
j_call: TRBJ2-5

cdr3_nt: TGTGCCAGCAGCGTAGTTGGACAGCCGAACACCGGGGAGCTGTTTTTT
cdr3_aa: CASSVVGQPNTGELFF
clone_size: -
v_call: TRBV9
d_call: -
j_call: TRBJ2-2

cdr3_nt: TGTGCCAGCAGCCAAGGGGAGGGGGCATCCTACGAGCAGTACTTC
cdr3_aa: CASSQGEGASYEQYF
clone_size: -
v_call: TRBV4-2
d_call: -
j_call: TRBJ2-7

cdr3_nt: TGCGCCAGCAGCTTGGTCGGGGCAGACCTTTTTGGAAACACCATATATTTT
cdr3_aa: CASSLVGADLFGNTIYF
clone_size: -
v_call: TRBV5-1
d_call: -
j_call: TRBJ1-3

cdr3_nt: TGTGCCAGCACCAGAACAGGGCTTGGCTACACCTTC
cdr3_aa: CASTRTGLGYTF
clone_size: -
v_call: TRBV28
d_call: -
j_call: TRBJ1-2

cdr3_nt: TGTGCCAGTAGTCAGACAGCTGGAAACACCATATATTTT
cdr3_aa: CASSQTAGNTIYF
clone_size: -
v_call: TRBV19
d_call: -
j_call: TRBJ1-3

cdr3_nt: TGTGCCAGCAGTTACTCGGTCAGGGGTCATTCACCCCTCCACTTT
cdr3_aa: CASSYSVRGHSPLHF
clone_size: -
v_call: TRBV6-5
d_call: -
j_call: TRBJ1-6

cdr3_nt: TGTGCCAGTAGTGAGAATACAGGGGGCTCGGGAAACACCATATATTTT
cdr3_aa: CASSENTGGSGNTIYF
clone_size: -
v_call: TRBV19
d_call: TRBD1
j_call: TRBJ1-3

cdr3_nt: TGCAGTGCTAGTGACAGGACTGAAGCTTTCTTT
cdr3_aa: CSASDRTEAFF
clone_size: once
v_call: TRBV20-1
d_call: -
j_call: TRBJ1-1

cdr3_nt: TGTGCCTGGAAAAGGGACGGTGAAGCTTTCTTT
cdr3_aa: CAWKRDGEAFF
clone_size: few
v_call: TRBV30
d_call: -
j_call: TRBJ1-1

cdr3_nt: TGTGCCAGCAGCGAACGTTGGCAGAACACTGAAGCTTTCTTT
cdr3_aa: CASSERWQNTEAFF
clone_size: -
v_call: TRBV2
d_call: -
j_call: TRBJ1-1

cdr3_nt: TGTGCCAGCAGCCAACAGGGGGCTGGCTATGGCTACACCTTC
cdr3_aa: CASSQQGAGYGYTF
clone_size: -
v_call: TRBV3-1/TRBV3-2
d_call: TRBD1
j_call: TRBJ1-2

cdr3_nt: TGTGCCAGCAGTAACAAGGGTAGCTCCTATAATTCACCCCTCCACTTT
cdr3_aa: CASSNKGSSYNSPLHF
clone_size: -
v_call: TRBV2
d_call: -
j_call: TRBJ1-6

cdr3_nt: TGTGCCAGCAGTGGGGACGATCATGGCTACACCTTC
cdr3_aa: CASSGDDHGYTF
clone_size: few
v_call: TRBV28
d_call: -
j_call: TRBJ1-2

cdr3_nt: TGCGCCAGCAGCCAAGAGTGGACCAATATCGGGAATTCACCCCTCCACTTT
cdr3_aa: CASSQEWTNIGNSPLHF
clone_size: -
v_call: TRBV4-3
d_call: -
j_call: TRBJ1-6

cdr3_nt: TGCGCCAGCAGCCAAGATCGGCGGGGCCAAGAGACCCAGTACTTC
cdr3_aa: CASSQDRRGQETQYF
clone_size: -
v_call: TRBV4-3
d_call: -
j_call: TRBJ2-5

cdr3_nt: TGTGCCATCAGCCCGGGCCCCCTCTATGGCTACACCTTC
cdr3_aa: CAISPGPLYGYTF
clone_size: -
v_call: TRBV10-3
d_call: -
j_call: TRBJ1-2

cdr3_nt: TGCGCCAGCAGCCTCGGACTAGCCCCAGATACGCAGTATTTT
cdr3_aa: CASSLGLAPDTQYF
clone_size: -
v_call: TRBV5-1
d_call: TRBD2
j_call: TRBJ2-3

cdr3_nt: TGTGCCAGCGGGAGGGGAGCGGGGTCTTATGGCTACACCTTC
cdr3_aa: CASGRGAGSYGYTF
clone_size: -
v_call: TRBV6-5
d_call: -
j_call: TRBJ1-2

cdr3_nt: TGTGCCAGCTCAACAACAGGTTTCATGAACACTGAAGCTTTCTTT
cdr3_aa: CASSTTGFMNTEAFF
clone_size: -
v_call: TRBV18
d_call: -
j_call: TRBJ1-1

cdr3_nt: TGCGCCAGCAGCTACAGGGGGGCTAGGGATTCACCCCTCCACTTT
cdr3_aa: CASSYRGARDSPLHF
clone_size: -
v_call: TRBV5-1
d_call: TRBD1
j_call: TRBJ1-6

cdr3_nt: TGTGCCAGCAGCTTACCGCTGGATGAGCAGTTCTTC
cdr3_aa: CASSLPLDEQFF
clone_size: once
v_call: TRBV7-9
d_call: -
j_call: TRBJ2-1

cdr3_nt: TGTGCCAGCTCTCGGACGGGGGAGCGCTATGGCTACACCTTC
cdr3_aa: CASSRTGERYGYTF
clone_size: -
v_call: TRBV18
d_call: -
j_call: TRBJ1-2